Sequencing of this T cell receptor (beta chain) was carried out in a study of T cell changes during pregnancy in multiple sclerosis. Clones were read by immunoSEQ multiplex PCR, and TCRdb kept only the in-frame ones, dropping some. Of about 42,000 clones listed, 90% to 97% are singletons. The trim removed 4 bases at V and 9 bases at J, leaving 13 bases unmatched. The CDR3 is made up of 16 amino acids. Germline V gene lookup returns CDR1 SGHAT and CDR2 FQDESV (reference sequence). This TCR was sampled from a female donor with multiple sclerosis, enrolled in a pregnancy study. The chain employs TRBV11-1 and TRBJ2-1, with 9 bases matching TRBD2. Source: peripheral blood, taken in the second trimester of pregnancy. The CDR3 spells CASSSLSGGTSGEQFF. In DNA form, the CDR3 reads TGTGCCAGCAGCTCCCTGAGCGGGGGGACCAGCGGTGAGCAGTTCTTC.